The 32 T cell receptor beta chains listed next were all sequenced from one sample in a study of T cell repertoires in cytomegalovirus infection. Antigens of these TCRs are unknown. TCRdb analysed the reads with MiXCR anew, one entry per CDR3 protein. The sample holds some 320,000 distinct CDR3 sequences, about 29% seen once. Source: cultured PBMCs, taken from culture after CMV antigen stimulation. The source is a human donor in good health (CMV status not recorded). Some clones in this sample may be carry-over from other donors' samples.

The chain carries TRBV27 and TRBJ1-6; D ambiguous. The CDR3 spans 15 residues. V was shortened by 3 bases and J by 4 bases, with 10 bases between the two germline ends. Germline V gives CDR1 MNHEY, CDR2 SMNVEV (reference sequence). CDR3 DNA: TGTGCCAGCAGTTTCACCAGAATTTATAATTCACCCCTCCACTTT. This encodes CASSFTRIYNSPLHF.

This clonotype came up a few times. V is TRBV28 and J is TRBJ2-2; the match to TRBD2 covers 8 bases. This CDR3 is built from 15 residues. V lost 3 bases and J lost 8; bases outside the gene matches: 8. CDR1 is MDHEN and CDR2 is SYDVKM in the germline V gene. CDR3 sequence (DNA): TGTGCCAGCAGTTTTGCGGGAGGAGGCTCTGGGGAGCTGTTTTTT. Protein sequence: CASSFAGGGSGELFF.

The rearrangement uses TRBV19 and TRBJ2-7; TRBD2 matches at 7 bases. Germline V gene data show CDR1 as LNHDA and CDR2 as SQIVND (reference sequence). Unmatched junction bases numbered 3, after V lost 5 bases and J lost 2 bases. This CDR3 has 13 amino acids. CDR3 sequence: CASSPGTTYEQYF. CDR3 sequence (DNA): TGTGCCAGTAGTCCCGGGACTACCTACGAGCAGTACTTC.

This clonotype was picked up one time. The chain couples TRBV6-5 to TRBJ1-1; D not certain. The germline V and J ends were trimmed by 6 bases and 1 base, with 9 bases remaining between them. In germline, CDR1 is MNHEY, CDR2 SVGAGI. The CDR3 is made up of 13 amino acids. CDR3 in amino acids: CASSPFANTEAFF. The CDR3 DNA follows: TGTGCCAGCAGCCCCTTTGCGAACACTGAAGCTTTCTTT.

The rearrangement joins TRBV7-2 to TRBJ2-7, with 10 bases aligning to TRBD2. V shed 5 bases and J 6 bases; nucleotides not matched to a gene: 10. The CDR3 is made up of 15 amino acids. Per the germline V gene, CDR1 is SGHTA and CDR2 is FQGNSA. DNA of the CDR3: TGTGCCAGCAGCCTCGCCGCTAGCGGGAGTTCCGAGCAGTACTTC. This encodes CASSLAASGSSEQYF.

The rearrangement joins TRBV6-8 to TRBJ1-1; 10 bases are a match to TRBD1. The CDR3 has 17 residues. CDR1 MNHGY and CDR2 SAAAGT come from the germline V gene. V trimming: 4 bases; J trimming: 0 bases; junction bases outside the gene matches: 8. This CDR3 reads CASSSMTGGLMNTEAFF. In DNA form, the CDR3 reads TGTGCCAGCAGTTCGATGACAGGGGGCCTAATGAACACTGAAGCTTTCTTT.

The V call is TRBV6-1, the J call TRBJ2-1, with D perhaps given as TRBD1 or TRBD2 (5 bases each). This CDR3 has 13 amino acids. CDR1 and CDR2 from the germline V gene are MNHNS and SASEGT. The germline V and J ends were trimmed by 10 bases and 6 bases, with 16 bases remaining between them. The CDR3 DNA sequence: TGTGCCACCTCGGGACCAGCGGCCAATGAGCAGTTCTTC. Residues: CATSGPAANEQFF.

This chain uses TRBV6-2 or TRBV6-3 with TRBJ2-7, with 8 bases lining up with TRBD1. CDR1 is MNHEY, CDR2 SVGEGT, per germline. The trim removed 2 bases at V and 3 bases at J, leaving 6 bases unmatched. CDR3 length: 15 residues. The CDR3 reads CASSYKDRGSYEQYF. CDR3 sequence (DNA): TGTGCCAGCAGTTACAAAGACAGGGGAAGCTACGAGCAGTACTTC.

The chain is built from TRBV7-9 and TRBJ2-7, with 10 bases identical to TRBD2. The CDR3 covers 14 residues. Germline CDR1 SEHNR, CDR2 FQNEAQ (reference sequence). Trimming cost V 8 bases and J 5 bases; bases outside gene matches: 9. CDR3 residues: CASREREGLNEQYF. The CDR3 DNA follows: TGTGCCAGCCGAGAGCGGGAGGGCCTAAACGAGCAGTACTTC.

The chain is built from TRBV12-3 or TRBV12-4 and TRBJ2-7, with D possibly being TRBD1 (5 bases). The V gene lost 3 bases and the J gene lost 7 bases, with 7 bases spanning the gap. CDR3 length: 11 residues. The CDR3 reads CASSLYREQYF. The CDR3 nucleotides are TGTGCCAGCAGTTTGTACAGGGAGCAGTACTTC.

This clonotype was seen a few times. V gene TRBV28 combines with J gene TRBJ1-1, with TRBD1 matching 7 bases. The germline V gene encodes CDR1 MDHEN and CDR2 SYDVKM. This CDR3 spans 15 amino acids. The V segment lost 2 bases and the J segment 8 bases; nucleotides outside the gene matches: 11. The CDR3 reads CASSLDYGSGGEAFF. The CDR3 coding sequence is TGTGCCAGCAGTTTAGACTACGGGTCAGGGGGAGAAGCTTTCTTT.

As for this clonotype: At one end the junction does not follow the germline gene, possibly because of a read error. This sequence joins TRBV3-1 and TRBJ1-1; 8 bases map to TRBD1. The CDR3 has 13 amino acids. CDR1 and CDR2 from the germline V gene are LGHDT and YNNKEL (reference sequence). CDR3 in amino acids: CANSGTGNTEAFF. Written as DNA, the CDR3 is TGTGCCAACAGCGGGACAGGAAACACTGAAGCTTTCTTT.

This clonotype came up a few times. In DNA, the CDR3 is TGTGCCAGCAGCCAGGATGGCCGGAACTCCTACGAGCAGTACTTC. Amino acid sequence: CASSQDGRNSYEQYF. This chain links TRBV7-2 with TRBJ2-7; D unresolved. This CDR3 region has 15 residues. The germline V gene has CDR1 SGHTA and CDR2 FQGNSA. V was trimmed by 5 bases and J by 0 bases, leaving 14 bases between them.

This clonotype was picked up many times. The chain is built from TRBV7-9 and TRBJ1-6; unclear D gene. V dropped 5 bases and J dropped 9 bases, with 8 bases sitting between them. The germline gives CDR1 SEHNR, CDR2 FQNEAQ (reference sequence). CDR3 size: 12 residues. The CDR3 region has the DNA TGTGCCAGCAGCCAAATTCGTTCACCCCTCCACTTT. It is translated as CASSQIRSPLHF.

In this sample, this clonotype turned up a few times. The chain carries TRBV7-2 and TRBJ1-6, with D maybe TRBD1 (5 bases). The CDR3 length is 21 residues. Germline assignment: CDR1 SGHTA and CDR2 FQGNSA. Trimming removed 5 bases from V and 1 base from J, with 27 bases in between. CDR3 amino acids: CASSIPWGAGVPGSYNSPLHF. CDR3 DNA sequence: TGTGCCAGCAGCATACCGTGGGGCGCGGGGGTTCCAGGTTCCTATAATTCACCCCTCCACTTT.

This clonotype was detected many times. V is TRBV7-2 and J is TRBJ1-5; the match to TRBD1 covers 8 bases. CDR3 length equals 16 residues. V trimming: 5 bases; J trimming: 6 bases; junction bases outside the gene matches: 12. Germline values: CDR1 SGHTA, CDR2 FQGNSA. The CDR3: CASSPRQGQGSQPQHF. CDR3 bases: TGTGCCAGCAGCCCACGGCAAGGACAGGGAAGTCAGCCCCAGCATTTT.

The table lists this clonotype with many counts. The genes are TRBV20-1 and TRBJ2-5; D perhaps matches TRBD1 (6 bases). Germline assignment: CDR1 DFQATT and CDR2 SNEGSKA (reference sequence). With 3 bases removed from V and 4 bases from J, the gap between germline ends came to 15 bases. This CDR3 region has 14 residues. CDR3 residues: CSARGRGSAETQYF. The CDR3 region has the DNA TGCAGTGCTAGGGGCAGGGGATCTGCAGAGACCCAGTACTTC.

In its sample, this clonotype was seen many times. V is TRBV20-1 and J is TRBJ2-7; TRBD2 matches 12 bases. Germline V CDR1 and CDR2: DFQATT, SNEGSKA (reference sequence). The CDR3 runs to 14 residues. J lost 11 bases, V lost 6 bases, and 14 bases had no gene match. The CDR3 sequence: CSAKSELAGGSEYF. Written as DNA, the CDR3 is TGCAGTGCCAAGAGTGAGCTAGCGGGGGGGAGTGAGTACTTC.

V and J are TRBV7-9 and TRBJ1-5; D unclear. V was pared by 2 bases and J by 11 bases, with 16 bases between. From germline, CDR1 is SEHNR and CDR2 FQNEAQ (reference sequence). The length of the CDR3 is 14 residues. DNA for the CDR3: TGTGCCAGCAGCTTAATCGGACCCCATCCCGCCCAGCATTTT. Its translation is CASSLIGPHPAQHF. Filled out from reference TRBV7-9 and TRBJ1-5, the complete variable domain reads DTGVSQNPRHKITKRGQNVTFRCDPISEHNRLYWYRQTLGQGPEFLTYFQNEAQLEKSRLLSDRFSAERPKGSFSTLEIQRTEQGDSAMYLCASSLIGPHPAQHFGDGTRLSIL.

The DNA of the CDR3 is TGCGCCAGCAGCTCGGGACCAGGGCTCATAAATGAGCAGTTCTTC. Protein: CASSSGPGLINEQFF. This chain joins TRBV5-1 and TRBJ2-1; D may be TRBD1 or TRBD2 (5 bases each). Looked up from germline, CDR1 is SGHRS and CDR2 is YFSETQ. The V end was cut by 3 bases, the J end by 7 bases, with 17 bases between. The CDR3 length is 15 residues.

This clonotype showed up just a few times. The CDR3 is CASTRTGGTGELFF. As DNA, the CDR3 is TGTGCCAGCACCCGGACAGGGGGCACCGGGGAGCTGTTTTTT. This chain joins TRBV3-1 and TRBJ2-2; 10 bases are shared with TRBD1. The germline gives CDR1 LGHDT, CDR2 YNNKEL (reference sequence). The trim removed 7 bases at V and 4 bases at J, leaving 3 bases unmatched. The length of the CDR3 is 14 residues.

This clonotype showed up many times. This chain joins TRBV7-2 and TRBJ1-1; the D is unclear. The CDR3 runs to 16 residues. Trimming cost V 6 bases and J 1 base, with 18 bases left between them. Per germline, CDR1 SGHTA and CDR2 FQGNSA. This chain's CDR3 is CASRSRGPSQNTEAFF. In DNA form, the CDR3 reads TGTGCCAGCAGGTCCAGAGGTCCCAGCCAGAACACTGAAGCTTTCTTT.

The rearrangement links TRBV20-1 to TRBJ1-2; D not certain. V was cut by 3 bases and J by 6 bases, with 14 bases left in between. The CDR3 sequence is 13 residues long. Germline CDR1 reads DFQATT; CDR2 reads SNEGSKA (reference sequence). This chain's CDR3 is CSASLIGRHGYTF. As DNA, the CDR3 is TGCAGTGCTAGTTTAATCGGTCGGCATGGCTACACCTTC.

V and J are TRBV28 and TRBJ2-5, with 12 bases aligning to TRBD2. The CDR3 covers 15 residues. Germline assignment: CDR1 MDHEN and CDR2 SYDVKM. Trimming removed 6 bases from V and 4 bases from J; junction bases left unmatched: 6. The CDR3 DNA reads TGTGCCAGCAGCAAAGGACTAGCGGGACCAGAGACCCAGTACTTC. Translating gives CASSKGLAGPETQYF.

In its sample, this clonotype was seen a few times. The chain carries TRBV4-2 and TRBJ1-2; 7 bases agree with TRBD1. The CDR3 totals 15 residues. Trimming took 0 bases from V and 4 from J; bases not matched to a gene: 5. Germline V gives CDR1 LGHNA, CDR2 YNFKEQ. CDR3 in amino acids: CASSQDQTGAYGYTF. CDR3 in DNA: TGTGCCAGCAGCCAAGATCAAACAGGGGCCTATGGCTACACCTTC.

The chain uses TRBV6-1 and TRBJ2-3, with D tentatively TRBD1 (8 bases). Trimming pared 6 bases from V and 4 bases from J, leaving 17 bases between. The CDR3 has 15 amino acids. The germline V gene encodes CDR1 MNHNS and CDR2 SASEGT. The CDR3 protein is CASSANRGRADTQYF. The CDR3 bases are TGTGCCAGCAGCGCTAACAGGGGGAGGGCAGATACGCAGTATTTT.

The CDR3 sequence: CSASEDSAGNSPLHF. The DNA of the CDR3 is TGCAGTGCTAGTGAGGACAGTGCGGGCAATTCACCCCTCCACTTT. J is TRBJ1-6 and V is TRBV20-1; tentative D call: TRBD1 (6 bases). Germline loops: CDR1 DFQATT, CDR2 SNEGSKA (reference sequence). The V gene lost 3 bases and the J gene lost 7 bases, with 16 bases spanning the gap. This CDR3 comprises 15 residues.

This chain joins TRBV6-5 and TRBJ1-2, with a weak D call TRBD1 (6 bases). V dropped 0 bases and J dropped 8 bases, with 13 bases sitting between them. The CDR3 is 14 residues long. Germline CDR1 is MNHEY and CDR2 is SVGAGI. In DNA, the CDR3 is TGTGCCAGCAGTTACTCGGGGGGGGGGCCGGGCTACACCTTC. The encoded protein is CASSYSGGGPGYTF.

The V gene is TRBV19, the J gene TRBJ2-1; D perhaps matches TRBD1 (5 bases). CDR3 length equals 15 residues. Per the germline V gene, CDR1 is LNHDA and CDR2 is SQIVND (reference sequence). The V end lost 8 bases, the J end lost 1 base, and 15 bases lay between the germline ends. The CDR3 reads CASRKDIPSYNEQFF. The DNA of the CDR3 is TGTGCCAGTCGAAAGGACATTCCGTCCTACAATGAGCAGTTCTTC.

The V call is TRBV4-2, the J call TRBJ1-4; D remains ambiguous. V dropped 3 bases and J dropped 6 bases, with 17 bases sitting between them. Germline CDR1 is LGHNA and CDR2 is YNFKEQ. The CDR3 length is 16 residues. DNA of the CDR3: TGTGCCAGCAGCCAGGCCGGAGGGCAGATCCATGAAAAACTGTTTTTT. Residues: CASSQAGGQIHEKLFF.

This clonotype was counted ten times or more. The V gene is TRBV7-9, the J gene TRBJ2-3; 11 bases are a match to TRBD2. Germline CDR1 reads SEHNR; CDR2 reads FQNEAQ (reference sequence). The V and J ends lost 4 bases and 5 bases, in that order; junction bases with no gene match: 8. The CDR3 has 16 amino acids. The CDR3 nucleotides are TGTGCCAGCAGCTCCGGGACTAGCGGAAGGGGAGATACGCAGTATTTT. Translated: CASSSGTSGRGDTQYF. The full variable domain, completed using reference TRBV7-9 and TRBJ2-3, is DTGVSQNPRHKITKRGQNVTFRCDPISEHNRLYWYRQTLGQGPEFLTYFQNEAQLEKSRLLSDRFSAERPKGSFSTLEIQRTEQGDSAMYLCASSSGTSGRGDTQYFGPGTRLTVL.

This clonotype occurred a few times. The chain recombines TRBV5-1 with TRBJ1-3; D gene ambiguous. V gave up 0 bases and J gave up 4 bases, with 14 bases separating them. The CDR3 covers 16 residues. CDR1 is SGHRS, CDR2 YFSETQ, per germline. The CDR3: CASSLVGPGNGNTIYF. CDR3 bases: TGCGCCAGCAGCTTGGTGGGCCCGGGGAACGGAAACACCATATATTTT.